The 5 T cell receptor beta chains below come from one sample, sequenced in a study of T cell responses to AZD1222 COVID-19 vaccine. Profiled with immunoSEQ multiplex PCR; TCRdb holds only in-frame clones, not every one. The repertoire holds about 100,000 clones, with roughly 84% as singletons. Here the sequenced sample was peripheral blood, taken on day 0 of AZD1222 vaccination. All receptors come from an adult in good health.

The V gene is TRBV28, the J gene TRBJ1-2, with D possibly TRBD1 on 5 matching bases. The CDR3 is 13 residues long. The V gene's germline CDR1 is MDHEN and CDR2 SYDVKM. V lost 8 bases and J 8 bases, leaving 18 bases between the germline ends. This CDR3 is CASSGLIRNGYTF. In DNA form, the CDR3 reads TGTGCCAGCTCGGGACTGATTCGAAACGGCTACACCTTC.

The CDR3 nucleotides read TGTGCCAGCAGCCCTGGCTTCCGCGACACCTCCTACGAGCAGTACTTC. Amino acids: CASSPGFRDTSYEQYF. The chain couples TRBV7-9 to TRBJ2-7; no clear D gene. Germline V gene data show CDR1 as SEHNR and CDR2 as FQNEAQ (reference sequence). The V and J ends lost 5 bases and 0 bases respectively, with 17 bases between them. The length of the CDR3 is 16 residues.

CDR3 DNA sequence: TGTGCCAGCAGCACGGGACTAGGCAATGAGCAGTTCTTC. Translation: CASSTGLGNEQFF. The chain links TRBV7-2 to TRBJ2-1; 8 nucleotides align to TRBD2. The CDR3 consists of 13 residues. Germline V CDR1 and CDR2: SGHTA, FQGNSA. V shed 5 bases, J shed 6 bases, and the junction held 3 bases outside the gene matches.

This clone showed up just once. The chain has TRBV19 and TRBJ2-1, with D possibly being TRBD1 or TRBD2 (5 bases each). V was pared by 6 bases and J by 5 bases, with 20 bases between. This CDR3 has 16 residues. Germline-derived CDR1 and CDR2 are LNHDA and SQIVND (reference sequence). The CDR3 bases are TGTGCCAGTAGGACGGGTACCGGGACCATAAACAATGAGCAGTTCTTC. Translating gives CASRTGTGTINNEQFF.

V gene TRBV5-6 combines with J gene TRBJ1-1, with TRBD1 identical over 8 bases. The CDR3 has 13 residues. V was clipped by 4 bases and J by 3 bases; unmatched bases: 2. The germline V gene encodes CDR1 SGHDT and CDR2 YYEEEE. CDR3: CASSPDRDTEAFF. CDR3 coding DNA: TGTGCCAGCAGCCCGGACAGGGACACTGAAGCTTTCTTT.